Below are 20 T cell receptor beta chains sequenced from a single sample in a study of monozygotic twins with inflammatory bowel disease. TCRdb re-called the 5' RACE reads and catalogs CDR3 proteins one per entry, DNA excluded. The sample totals fewer than 350,000 distinct CDR3 sequences. The specimen was blood. The receptors stem from a human donor with ulcerative colitis or Crohn's disease, or a healthy co-twin of an affected twin (not recorded which).

This chain joins TRBV18 and TRBJ2-5; TCRdb's assignment of TRBD1 cannot be checked, as there is no DNA. The CDR3 covers 16 residues. Germline lookup yields CDR1 KGHSH and CDR2 LQKENI. CDR3 residues: CASSPIPTGRQETQYF.

The chain uses TRBV9 and TRBJ1-2. From germline, CDR1 is SGDLS and CDR2 YYNGEE. CDR3 length: 12 residues. The CDR3 loop reads CASTDKLRGYTF.

V usage is TRBV4-1 and J usage is TRBJ2-7; the D call of TRBD1 rests on TCRdb alone, since no DNA is present to check it. This CDR3 is built from 13 residues. Germline loops: CDR1 MGHRA, CDR2 YSYEKL. CDR3: CASSQGDRREQYF.

This chain uses TRBV30 with TRBJ2-2; lacking DNA, the TRBD1 call made by TCRdb goes unchecked. The CDR3 consists of 16 residues. Per the germline V gene, CDR1 is GTSNPN and CDR2 is SVGIG (reference sequence). This CDR3 is CAWSVRGPYNTGELFF.

The chain couples TRBV4-1 to TRBJ2-2; TCRdb outputs TRBD2, but without DNA this stays unchecked. The CDR3 has 14 residues. Germline loops: CDR1 MGHRA, CDR2 YSYEKL. CDR3 region: CASSRLAVTGELFF.

The chain joins TRBV20-1 to TRBJ2-5; TCRdb indicates TRBD2, and absent DNA this call remains unverified. The CDR3 runs 15 residues. Germline CDR1 reads DFQATT; CDR2 reads SNEGSKA (reference sequence). This chain's CDR3 is CSATRLAGNQETQYF.

The chain joins TRBV20-1 to TRBJ1-3. This CDR3 contains 13 residues. Germline-derived CDR1 and CDR2 are DFQATT and SNEGSKA (reference sequence). The CDR3 spells CSARDLDGNTIYF.

The chain joins TRBV3-1 to TRBJ2-3. This CDR3 comprises 13 residues. The germline V gene encodes CDR1 LGHDT and CDR2 YNNKEL (reference sequence). CDR3 protein: CASSLRSSDTQYF.

The chain links TRBV11-2 to TRBJ2-3; no DNA is available, so the TRBD1 call from TCRdb remains unchecked. CDR1 and CDR2 from the germline V gene are SGHAT and FQNNGV. CDR3 length: 18 amino acids. The chain's CDR3 is CASSQMAGQRLGTDTQYF. The full variable domain, rest sourced from reference TRBV11-2 and TRBJ2-3, is EAGVAQSPRYKIIEKRQSVAFWCNPISGHATLYWYQQILGQGPKLLIQFQNNGVVDDSQLPKDRFSAERLKGVDSTLKIQPAKLEDSAVYLCASSQMAGQRLGTDTQYFGPGTRLTVL.

The chain recombines TRBV11-2 with TRBJ2-7; TCRdb indicates TRBD2, and absent DNA this call remains unverified. The V gene's germline CDR1 is SGHAT and CDR2 FQNNGV. The CDR3 sequence is 19 residues long. CDR3 protein: CASSLVGGTSGRGSYEQYF.

V is TRBV6-4 and J is TRBJ2-2; there is no DNA to check the TCRdb D call of TRBD1. The CDR3 totals 15 residues. The germline V gene has CDR1 MRHNA and CDR2 SNTAGT. This CDR3 is CASSARGSDTGELFF.

The chain carries TRBV9 and TRBJ2-2. There are 14 residues in the CDR3. Germline V gene data show CDR1 as SGDLS and CDR2 as YYNGEE. CDR3 amino acids: CASSVAEVTGELFF. Filled out from reference TRBV9 and TRBJ2-2, the complete variable domain reads DSGVTQTPKHLITATGQRVTLRCSPRSGDLSVYWYQQSLDQGLQFLIQYYNGEERAKGNILERFSAQQFPDLHSELNLSSLELGDSALYFCASSVAEVTGELFFGEGSRLTVL.

The chain couples TRBV5-5 to TRBJ2-7; TCRdb reports TRBD2, a call that lacks DNA to check it against. The germline gives CDR1 SGHKS, CDR2 YYEKEE (reference sequence). The CDR3 runs to 12 residues. The CDR3 loop is CASSGGLVEQYF. The full variable domain, rest sourced from reference TRBV5-5 and TRBJ2-7, is DAGVTQSPTHLIKTRGQQVTLRCSPISGHKSVSWYQQVLGQGPQFIFQYYEKEERGRGNFPDRFSARQFPNYSSELNVNALLLGDSALYLCASSGGLVEQYFGPGTRLTVT.

The chain carries TRBV20-1 and TRBJ1-5. CDR3 size: 13 residues. CDR1 is DFQATT, CDR2 SNEGSKA, per germline (reference sequence). CDR3 residues: CSASYSLNQPQHF.

The chain carries TRBV28 and TRBJ2-5; checking the TCRdb D call of TRBD1 is not possible without DNA. Germline V lookup: CDR1 MDHEN, CDR2 SYDVKM. The CDR3 is 16 amino acids. CDR3 sequence: CASSLLGTGRQETQYF.

This rearrangement joins TRBV28 to TRBJ1-2; there is no DNA to check the TCRdb D call of TRBD1. There are 14 residues in the CDR3. Germline lookup yields CDR1 MDHEN and CDR2 SYDVKM. CDR3 region: CASSLYGRGRGYTF.

The chain combines TRBV4-2 with TRBJ2-6. The V gene's germline CDR1 is LGHNA and CDR2 YNFKEQ. The CDR3 covers 16 residues. The CDR3 region is CASSQDVGSGANVLTF.

The CDR3 sequence is CASSQDLRGGNQPQHF. The chain couples TRBV3-1 to TRBJ1-5; TCRdb returns TRBD1, unconfirmable since there is no DNA. The CDR3 is made up of 16 amino acids. Germline V lookup: CDR1 LGHDT, CDR2 YNNKEL (reference sequence).

This chain connects TRBV12-3 or TRBV12-4 to TRBJ1-6; TCRdb lists TRBD1, though no DNA is available to test this call. There are 15 residues in the CDR3. The chain's CDR3 is CATSQSGRGGSPLHF.

J is TRBJ2-3 and V is TRBV7-2; TCRdb designates TRBD1, a call that cannot be tested without DNA. CDR3 size: 15 residues. CDR1 and CDR2 from the germline V gene are SGHTA and FQGNSA. The CDR3 sequence is CASSPLQGSTDTQYF. The full variable domain, in which reference TRBV7-2 and TRBJ2-3 provide the parts outside the CDR3, is GAGVSQSPSNKVTEKGKDVELRCDPISGHTALYWYRQSLGQGLEFLIYFQGNSAPDKSGLPSDRFSAERTGGSVSTLTIQRTQQEDSAVYLCASSPLQGSTDTQYFGPGTRLTVL.